The source of this T cell receptor (beta chain) is a study of shared clonotypes between healthy human individuals. The CDR3 is made up of 15 amino acids. Germline CDR1 is SGDLS and CDR2 is YYNGEE. Negatively enriched CD4+ T cells were divided by CD45RA into naive and memory. As concerns this clone: One end of the junction is discordant with germline, which a read error may explain.

Sequencing used immunoSEQ multiplex PCR; TCRdb keeps in-frame clones, though not all of them. The sample records about 2.4 million clones, roughly 93% being singletons. The sample taken for sequencing was naive CD4+ T cells from PBMCs. Subset noted: CD45RA+ positively selected. The V gene is TRBV9, the J gene TRBJ2-1, with 10 positions matching TRBD2. The clonotype was recovered from a man aged 18 to 30 in good health. Some clones in this sample may be carry-over from other donors' samples. CDR3 in DNA: TGTGCCAGCAGCGCCCAAGGGACTAGCGCCACCCCCGGGCTCTTC. Amino acid sequence: CASSAQGTSATPGLF.